This entry is about one TCR beta chain. The CDR3 loop spans 13 amino acids. Germline V gene data show CDR1 as DFQATT and CDR2 as SNEGSKA (reference sequence). The data were taken from a study of blood T cells in healthy people across ages. Alongside a J-beta primer mix, a sample-barcoded 5' primer served in a second PCR lasting about 7 to 11 cycles. TCRdb redid the calling of the 5' RACE reads with MiXCR, one entry per CDR3 protein. The sample lists 550,000 to 600,000 distinct CDR3 sequences; around 48% were seen once. The chain is built from TRBV20-1 and TRBJ2-1; 8 nucleotides agree with TRBD2. Sequencing was done on a sample of blood. The clonotype was recovered from a man older than 75 in good health. This CDR3 reads CSPGRAGADEQFF. For the CDR3, the DNA is TGCAGCCCCGGACGAGCGGGAGCTGATGAGCAGTTCTTC.